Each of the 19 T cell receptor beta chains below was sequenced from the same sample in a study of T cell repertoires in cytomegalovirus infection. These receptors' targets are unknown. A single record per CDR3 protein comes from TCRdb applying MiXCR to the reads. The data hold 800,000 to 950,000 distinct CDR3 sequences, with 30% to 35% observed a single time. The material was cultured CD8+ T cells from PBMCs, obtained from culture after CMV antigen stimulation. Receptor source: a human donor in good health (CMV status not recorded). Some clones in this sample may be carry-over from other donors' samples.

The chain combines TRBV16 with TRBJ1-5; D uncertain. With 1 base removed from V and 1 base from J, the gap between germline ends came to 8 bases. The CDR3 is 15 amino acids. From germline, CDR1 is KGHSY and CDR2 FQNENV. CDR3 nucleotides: TGTGCCAGCAGCCAATTCGGCCCAAGCAATCAGCCCCAGCATTTT. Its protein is CASSQFGPSNQPQHF.

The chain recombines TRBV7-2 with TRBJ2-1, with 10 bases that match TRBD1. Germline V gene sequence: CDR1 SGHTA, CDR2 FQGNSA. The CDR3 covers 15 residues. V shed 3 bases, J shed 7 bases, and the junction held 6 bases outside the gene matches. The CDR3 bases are TGTGCCAGCAGCTTGACAGGGGGCGTAGTAAATGAGCAGTTCTTC. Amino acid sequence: CASSLTGGVVNEQFF.

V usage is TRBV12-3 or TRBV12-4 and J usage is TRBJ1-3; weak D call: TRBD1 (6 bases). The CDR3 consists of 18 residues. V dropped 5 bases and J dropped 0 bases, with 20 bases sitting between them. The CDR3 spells CASSPGGGRDYSGNTIYF. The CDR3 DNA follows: TGTGCCAGCAGTCCTGGGGGGGGCAGGGACTACTCTGGAAACACCATATATTTT.

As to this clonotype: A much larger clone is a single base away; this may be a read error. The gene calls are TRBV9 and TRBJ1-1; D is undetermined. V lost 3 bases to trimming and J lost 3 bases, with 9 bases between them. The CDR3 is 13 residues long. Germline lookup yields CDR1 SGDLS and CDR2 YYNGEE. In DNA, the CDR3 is TGTGCCAGCAGCGCCCGACGGTACACTGAAGCTTTCTTT. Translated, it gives CASSARRYTEAFF.

This CDR3 reads CASTLGAGPYEQYF. DNA of the CDR3: TGTGCCAGCACTCTAGGGGCAGGACCCTACGAGCAGTACTTC. The rearrangement links TRBV9 to TRBJ2-7, with D maybe TRBD1 (5 bases). CDR1 SGDLS and CDR2 YYNGEE come from the germline V gene. Trimming pared 6 bases from V and 2 bases from J, leaving 15 bases between. This CDR3 region has 14 residues.

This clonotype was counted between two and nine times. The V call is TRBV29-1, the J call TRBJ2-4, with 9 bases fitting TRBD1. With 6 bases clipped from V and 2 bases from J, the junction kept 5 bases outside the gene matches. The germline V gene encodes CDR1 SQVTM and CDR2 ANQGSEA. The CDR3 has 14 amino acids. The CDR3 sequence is CSVAGQGTKNIQYF. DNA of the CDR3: TGCAGCGTCGCCGGACAGGGGACCAAAAACATTCAGTACTTC. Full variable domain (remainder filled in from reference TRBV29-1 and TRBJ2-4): SAVISQKPSRDICQRGTSLTIQCQVDSQVTMMFWYRQQPGQSLTLIATANQGSEATYESGFVIDKFPISRPNLTFSTLTVSNMSPEDSSIYLCSVAGQGTKNIQYFGAGTRLSVL.

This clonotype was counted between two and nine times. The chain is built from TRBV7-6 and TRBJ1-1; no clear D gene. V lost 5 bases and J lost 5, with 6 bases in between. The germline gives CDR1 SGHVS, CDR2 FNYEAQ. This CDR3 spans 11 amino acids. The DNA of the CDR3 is TGTGCCAGCAGCATCACAACTGAAGCTTTCTTT. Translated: CASSITTEAFF.

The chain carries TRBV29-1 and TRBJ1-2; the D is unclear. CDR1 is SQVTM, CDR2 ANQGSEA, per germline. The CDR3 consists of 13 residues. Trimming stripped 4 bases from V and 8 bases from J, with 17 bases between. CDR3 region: CSVGFEESEGYTF. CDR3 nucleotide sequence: TGCAGCGTTGGCTTTGAGGAGTCAGAAGGCTACACCTTC.

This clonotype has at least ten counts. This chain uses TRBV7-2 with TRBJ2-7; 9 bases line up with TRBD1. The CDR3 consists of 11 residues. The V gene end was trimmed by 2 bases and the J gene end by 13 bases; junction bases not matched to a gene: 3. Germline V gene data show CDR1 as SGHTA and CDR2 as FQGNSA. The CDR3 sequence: CASSLRDRVYF. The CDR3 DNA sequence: TGTGCCAGCAGCTTAAGGGACAGGGTATACTTC.

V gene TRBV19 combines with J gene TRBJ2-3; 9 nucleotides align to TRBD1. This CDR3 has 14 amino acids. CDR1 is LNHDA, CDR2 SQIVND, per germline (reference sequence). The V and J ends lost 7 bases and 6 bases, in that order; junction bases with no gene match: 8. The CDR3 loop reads CASNAQGAADTQYF. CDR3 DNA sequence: TGTGCCAGTAATGCACAGGGGGCGGCGGATACGCAGTATTTT.

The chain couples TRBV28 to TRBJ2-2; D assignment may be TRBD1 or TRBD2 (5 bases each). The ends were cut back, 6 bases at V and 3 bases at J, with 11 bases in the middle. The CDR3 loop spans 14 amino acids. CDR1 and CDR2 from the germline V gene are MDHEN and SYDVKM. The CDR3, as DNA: TGTGCCAGCAGCGGGGCCATCCACACCGGGGAGCTGTTTTTT. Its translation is CASSGAIHTGELFF.

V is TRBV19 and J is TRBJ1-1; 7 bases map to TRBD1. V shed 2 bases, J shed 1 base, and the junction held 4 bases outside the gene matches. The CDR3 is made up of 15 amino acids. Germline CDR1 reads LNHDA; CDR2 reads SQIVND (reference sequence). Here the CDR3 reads CASSITDRSNTEAFF. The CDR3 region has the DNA TGTGCCAGTAGTATAACGGACAGGTCGAACACTGAAGCTTTCTTT.

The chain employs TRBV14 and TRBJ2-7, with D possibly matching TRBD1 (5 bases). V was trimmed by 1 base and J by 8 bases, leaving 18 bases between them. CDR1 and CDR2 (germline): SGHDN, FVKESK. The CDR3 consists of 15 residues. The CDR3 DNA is TGTGCCAGCAGCCAAGTGTATGGCGACAGTGGAAAGCAGTACTTC. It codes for CASSQVYGDSGKQYF.

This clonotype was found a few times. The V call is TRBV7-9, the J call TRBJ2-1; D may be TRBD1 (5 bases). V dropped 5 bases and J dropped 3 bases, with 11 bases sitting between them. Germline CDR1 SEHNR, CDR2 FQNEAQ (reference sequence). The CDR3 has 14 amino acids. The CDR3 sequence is CASSHQTDYNEQFF. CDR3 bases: TGTGCCAGCAGCCACCAGACAGACTACAATGAGCAGTTCTTC.

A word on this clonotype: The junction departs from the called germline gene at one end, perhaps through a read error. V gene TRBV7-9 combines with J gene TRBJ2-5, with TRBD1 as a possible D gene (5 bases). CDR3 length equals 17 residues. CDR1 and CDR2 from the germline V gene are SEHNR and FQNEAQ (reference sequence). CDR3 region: CVSSAIGVPPFQETQYF. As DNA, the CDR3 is TGTGTCAGCAGCGCAATAGGGGTCCCCCCCTTTCAAGAGACCCAGTACTTC.

The CDR3 loop is CASSRPSGGAHTEAFF. DNA for the CDR3: TGTGCCAGCAGCCGCCCCTCAGGGGGGGCGCACACTGAAGCTTTCTTT. The chain couples TRBV12-3 or TRBV12-4 to TRBJ1-1; TRBD1 aligns across 7 bases. Trimming removed 6 bases from V and 3 bases from J; junction bases left unmatched: 13. This CDR3 is 16 amino acids long.

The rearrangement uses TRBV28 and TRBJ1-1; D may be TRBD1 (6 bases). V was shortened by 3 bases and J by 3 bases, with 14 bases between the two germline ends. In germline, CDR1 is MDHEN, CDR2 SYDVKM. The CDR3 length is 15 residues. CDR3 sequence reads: CASSLRGDWYTEAFF. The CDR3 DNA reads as TGTGCCAGCAGTTTGAGGGGGGACTGGTACACTGAAGCTTTCTTT.

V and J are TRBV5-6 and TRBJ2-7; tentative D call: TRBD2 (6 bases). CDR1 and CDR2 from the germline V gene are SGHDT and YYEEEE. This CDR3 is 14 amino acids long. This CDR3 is CSSSSRGTQHEQYV. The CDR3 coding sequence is TGTTCCAGCAGCTCCCGGGGGACCCAACACGAGCAGTACGTC.

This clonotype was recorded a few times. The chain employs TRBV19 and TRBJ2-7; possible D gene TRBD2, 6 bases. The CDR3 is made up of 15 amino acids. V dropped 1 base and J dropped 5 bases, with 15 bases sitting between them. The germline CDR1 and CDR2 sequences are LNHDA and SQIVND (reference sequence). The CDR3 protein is CASSIVGGSANEQYF. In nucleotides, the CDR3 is TGTGCCAGTAGTATAGTGGGAGGATCAGCAAACGAGCAGTACTTC.